This T cell receptor (beta chain) is from a study of shared clonotypes between healthy human individuals. Comments on this clone: Its antigen remains unknown.

CDR1 is SGHRS, CDR2 YFSETQ, per germline. The CDR3 runs to 15 residues. V gave up 0 bases and J gave up 6 bases, with 13 bases separating them. The table came from immunoSEQ multiplex PCR; TCRdb's copy has only in-frame clones and leaves some out. The sample records some 2 million clones, over 85% being singletons. Study-level points and caveats: What naive subsets generally showed was a larger estimated richness than memory subsets showed.

The clonotype originates from a man younger than 35 in good health. This chain joins TRBV5-1 and TRBJ2-1; no clear D gene. Sample: naive CD4+ T cells sorted from blood. Specified subset: CD45RA+ positively selected. In nucleotides, the CDR3 is TGCGCCAGCAGCTTGGCAGGAGAGGTCCGCAATGAGCAGTTCTTC. This codes for CASSLAGEVRNEQFF.